The rows below give T cell receptor beta chains drawn from one sample of a study of blood T cell repertoires in COVID-19. TCRdb keeps only in-frame clones here, not all; method: immunoSEQ multiplex PCR. The sample yields tens of thousands of clones, just over 85% seen once. Sequencing was carried out using peripheral blood. These receptors all come from a human donor in a cohort sampled during active COVID-19. The CDR3 runs from the conserved cysteine through the conserved F or W. D genes are given only for firm matches. Clone size appears in some rows only: once, few, many, or a class for an expanded clone.

v_call: TRBV5-1
clone_size: NA
d_call: NA
j_call: TRBJ1-1
cdr3_nt: TGCGCCAGCAGCTTCGGTATGAACACTGAAGCTTTCTTT
cdr3_aa: CASSFGMNTEAFF

v_call: TRBV5-4
clone_size: NA
d_call: TRBD2
j_call: TRBJ2-5
cdr3_nt: TGTGCCAGCAGCTTGGGGGGAGGGACCCAAGAGACCCAGTACTTC
cdr3_aa: CASSLGGGTQETQYF

v_call: TRBV4-2
clone_size: few
d_call: NA
j_call: TRBJ1-5
cdr3_nt: TGTGCCAGCAGCCAAGACCCGCAGGACAGCTGGAATCAGCCCCAGCATTTT
cdr3_aa: CASSQDPQDSWNQPQHF

v_call: TRBV5-6
clone_size: NA
d_call: TRBD2
j_call: TRBJ2-1
cdr3_nt: TGTGCCAGCAGCTACCGGACTAGCGGGGGGAGTGAGCAGTTCTTC
cdr3_aa: CASSYRTSGGSEQFF

v_call: TRBV7-2
clone_size: NA
d_call: TRBD2
j_call: TRBJ2-5
cdr3_nt: TGTGCCAGCAGCGAGGGTGGACTAGCGAAAGAGACCCAGTACTTC
cdr3_aa: CASSEGGLAKETQYF

v_call: TRBV3-1/TRBV3-2
clone_size: NA
d_call: TRBD1
j_call: TRBJ2-7
cdr3_nt: TGTGCCAGCAGGGCGACCGGCGGGACAGGGTTGTACGAGCAGTACTTC
cdr3_aa: CASRATGGTGLYEQYF

v_call: TRBV5-1
clone_size: NA
d_call: TRBD1
j_call: TRBJ2-3
cdr3_nt: TGCGCCAGCAGCCCCGGGACAGCGAGCACAGATACGCAGTATTTT
cdr3_aa: CASSPGTASTDTQYF

v_call: TRBV27
clone_size: NA
d_call: NA
j_call: TRBJ2-5
cdr3_nt: TGTGCCAGCAGCCCACCGGGATCCCAAGAGACCCAGTACTTC
cdr3_aa: CASSPPGSQETQYF

v_call: TRBV9
clone_size: NA
d_call: NA
j_call: TRBJ2-5
cdr3_nt: TGTGCCAGCAGCGTAGTCCGACACGGCCAAGAGACCCAGTACTTC
cdr3_aa: CASSVVRHGQETQYF

v_call: TRBV30
clone_size: NA
d_call: TRBD2
j_call: TRBJ2-2
cdr3_nt: TGTGCCTGGAGTGTACGGCTAGCGGGAGGGGAGCTGTTTTTT
cdr3_aa: CAWSVRLAGGELFF

v_call: TRBV5-6
clone_size: NA
d_call: NA
j_call: TRBJ1-2
cdr3_nt: TGTGCCAGCAGCTTGGAACAGGGCCGGTATTTTTATGGCTACACCTTC
cdr3_aa: CASSLEQGRYFYGYTF

v_call: TRBV14
clone_size: few
d_call: NA
j_call: TRBJ1-1
cdr3_nt: TGTGCCAGCAGCCTCCAGGGCACTGAAGCTTTCTTT
cdr3_aa: CASSLQGTEAFF

v_call: TRBV19
clone_size: NA
d_call: TRBD2
j_call: TRBJ2-7
cdr3_nt: TGTGCCAGTAGTAGGACTAGCGGGAACTACGAGCAGTACTTC
cdr3_aa: CASSRTSGNYEQYF

v_call: TRBV4-3
clone_size: NA
d_call: NA
j_call: TRBJ1-1
cdr3_nt: TGCGCCAGCAGTCATGACAGAGACACTGAAGCTTTCTTT
cdr3_aa: CASSHDRDTEAFF

v_call: TRBV6-5
clone_size: NA
d_call: TRBD1
j_call: TRBJ2-1
cdr3_nt: TGTGCCAGCACCTCCCGGACAGGGGCGGAGAATGAGCAGTTCTTC
cdr3_aa: CASTSRTGAENEQFF

v_call: TRBV6-5
clone_size: NA
d_call: NA
j_call: TRBJ1-3
cdr3_nt: TGTGCCAGCAGTAACACAGGGAACGGAAACACCATATATTTT
cdr3_aa: CASSNTGNGNTIYF

v_call: TRBV5-6
clone_size: NA
d_call: NA
j_call: TRBJ2-4
cdr3_nt: TGTGCCAGCAGCTTGGACTTCGGGACCAAAAACATTCAGTACTTC
cdr3_aa: CASSLDFGTKNIQYF

v_call: TRBV6-2/TRBV6-3
clone_size: NA
d_call: NA
j_call: TRBJ2-7
cdr3_nt: TGTGCCAGCAGCGACTCAATACCAGGGATTGACGAGCAGTACTTC
cdr3_aa: CASSDSIPGIDEQYF

v_call: TRBV19
clone_size: NA
d_call: NA
j_call: TRBJ2-2
cdr3_nt: TGTGCCAGCAGGATCCGGGACGGGGAGCTGTTTTTT
cdr3_aa: CASRIRDGELFF

v_call: TRBV10-3
clone_size: NA
d_call: NA
j_call: TRBJ1-3
cdr3_nt: TGTGCCATCAGTGAGTCTGGGCGATCCTCTGGAAACACCATATATTTT
cdr3_aa: CAISESGRSSGNTIYF

v_call: TRBV18
clone_size: NA
d_call: TRBD1
j_call: TRBJ2-1
cdr3_nt: TGTGCCAGCTCACCCTTGGGACAGGGCAATGAGCAGTTCTTC
cdr3_aa: CASSPLGQGNEQFF

v_call: TRBV4-1
clone_size: NA
d_call: NA
j_call: TRBJ1-1
cdr3_nt: TGCGCCAGCAGTGAGTTGAACACTGAAGCTTTCTTT
cdr3_aa: CASSELNTEAFF

v_call: TRBV27
clone_size: NA
d_call: NA
j_call: TRBJ2-3
cdr3_nt: TGTGCCAGCAGTTTAAAGGGCCCCAGGGAAGAAGATACGCAGTATTTT
cdr3_aa: CASSLKGPREEDTQYF

v_call: TRBV11-3
clone_size: NA
d_call: TRBD2
j_call: TRBJ2-3
cdr3_nt: TGTGCCAGCAGCTTGGGACTAGCGGGGTTTCCGAAGGATACGCAGTATTTT
cdr3_aa: CASSLGLAGFPKDTQYF

v_call: TRBV9
clone_size: NA
d_call: NA
j_call: TRBJ2-7
cdr3_nt: TGTGCCAGCAGCGTAGAAGACACATACGAGCAGTACTTC
cdr3_aa: CASSVEDTYEQYF

v_call: TRBV30
clone_size: NA
d_call: NA
j_call: TRBJ1-5
cdr3_nt: TGTGCCTGGAGTGTCCGACAGCGCAATCAGCCCCAGCATTTT
cdr3_aa: CAWSVRQRNQPQHF

v_call: TRBV7-2
clone_size: NA
d_call: NA
j_call: TRBJ2-7
cdr3_nt: TGTGCCAGCAGCCGAGGATCCTCCTACGAGCAGTACTTC
cdr3_aa: CASSRGSSYEQYF